Listed below are T cell receptor beta chains from one sample, sequenced in a study of tumor T cells in aggressive B-cell lymphoma. The method was immunoSEQ multiplex PCR; TCRdb's version includes in-frame clones alone and lacks a portion of them. In the table there are fewer than 3,500 clones, over 85% of which are singletons. The sequencing input was tumor tissue. The receptor set was obtained from an adult with diffuse large B cell lymphoma. CDR3s include the opening cysteine and the closing phenylalanine or tryptophan. A D gene is named only where the DNA matches it firmly. Rows may omit the clone size; those that give it use once, few, many or a size class.

J | size | D | V | CDR3 | DNA
TRBJ2-5 | - | TRBD2 | TRBV11-2 | CASSHLAGQETQYF | TGTGCCAGCAGCCATTTAGCGGGTCAAGAGACCCAGTACTTC
TRBJ1-5 | - | - | TRBV2 | CASSGQQSNQPQHF | TGTGCCAGCAGTGGTCAACAGAGCAATCAGCCCCAGCATTTT
TRBJ2-4 | - | - | TRBV11-2 | CASSLDQTLQYF | TGTGCCAGCAGCTTAGATCAGACTCTTCAGTACTTC
TRBJ2-2 | - | - | TRBV6-1 | CASSVLGHNTGELFF | TGTGCCAGCAGTGTTTTAGGACACAACACCGGGGAGCTGTTTTTT
TRBJ2-5 | - | - | TRBV29-1 | CSGAFLETQYF | TGCAGCGGGGCTTTTTTGGAGACCCAGTACTTC
TRBJ2-5 | - | - | TRBV29-1 | CSVGRGPQETQYF | TGCAGCGTTGGCAGGGGACCCCAAGAGACCCAGTACTTC
TRBJ1-6 | - | - | TRBV19 | CASSTLGPSPLHF | TGTGCCAGTAGTACCCTCGGTCCTTCACCCCTCCACTTT
TRBJ1-3 | - | - | TRBV27 | CASSLLQPSSGNTIYF | TGTGCCAGCAGTTTACTACAACCTAGCTCTGGAAACACCATATATTTT
TRBJ2-1 | - | TRBD2 | TRBV2 | CASTPRAGGPGEQFF | TGTGCCAGCACCCCCCGAGCGGGAGGGCCCGGGGAGCAGTTCTTC
TRBJ2-5 | - | TRBD1 | TRBV19 | CASSGTGRETQYF | TGTGCCAGTAGCGGGACAGGGAGGGAGACCCAGTACTTC
TRBJ1-1 | once | - | TRBV2 | CARSSGAVRGTEAFF | TGTGCCAGGAGTTCAGGGGCCGTTCGTGGTACTGAAGCTTTCTTT
TRBJ2-1 | - | TRBD2 | TRBV7-9 | CASITSGTYNEQFF | TGTGCCAGCATCACTAGCGGGACCTACAATGAGCAGTTCTTC
TRBJ1-2 | - | - | TRBV11-2 | CASSLEHRDGHGYTF | TGTGCCAGCAGCTTAGAACACAGGGACGGTCATGGCTACACCTTC
TRBJ1-1 | - | TRBD1 | TRBV19 | CASSVQGDWAEAFF | TGTGCCAGTAGTGTCCAGGGGGATTGGGCTGAAGCTTTCTTT
TRBJ2-7 | - | - | TRBV5-6 | CASSNAGRSYEQYF | TGTGCCAGCAGCAACGCGGGCCGGTCCTACGAGCAGTACTTC
TRBJ1-2 | - | - | TRBV19 | CASSTQGRASSAGYTF | TGTGCCAGTAGTACCCAAGGGAGGGCATCATCAGCTGGCTACACCTTC
TRBJ2-5 | - | - | TRBV7-6 | CASSSALGLQETQYF | TGTGCCAGCAGCTCTGCTCTCGGTCTTCAAGAGACCCAGTACTTC
TRBJ2-1 | - | TRBD2 | TRBV4-2 | CASSPIAGGNNEQFF | TGTGCCAGCAGCCCGATAGCGGGAGGAAACAATGAGCAGTTCTTC
TRBJ2-1 | - | - | TRBV7-2 | CASSLRGGLDEQFF | TGTGCCAGCAGCTTAAGGGGCGGTTTAGATGAGCAGTTCTTC
TRBJ1-2 | - | TRBD1 | TRBV7-6 | CASSAYRGQSFYGYTF | TGTGCCAGCAGCGCCTACAGGGGGCAATCGTTCTATGGCTACACCTTC
TRBJ1-5 | - | - | TRBV6-1 | CASSAYQPQHF | TGTGCCAGCAGTGCCTATCAGCCCCAGCATTTT
TRBJ1-5 | - | - | TRBV18 | CASSPSEDQPQHF | TGTGCCAGCTCACCGTCAGAAGATCAGCCCCAGCATTTT